One sample yielded the 15 T cell receptor beta chains listed below, sequenced in a study of cytomegalovirus exposure and HLA in healthy donors. The PCR had 60 Vbeta and 13 Jbeta primers. The method was immunoSEQ multiplex PCR; TCRdb's version includes in-frame clones alone and lacks a portion of them. The sample lists about 200,000 clones, about nine tenths seen once, with less than 1.3% in the top ten. Specimen: PBMCs. These receptors originate from a boy younger than 10 in good health and CMV-seronegative.

This clone occurred once. The chain is built from TRBV6-1 and TRBJ1-5, with D perhaps matching TRBD1 (5 bases). This CDR3 contains 15 residues. V lost 7 bases to trimming and J lost 2 bases, with 15 bases between them. Germline V gene lookup returns CDR1 MNHNS and CDR2 SASEGT. Written as DNA, the CDR3 is TGTGCCAGCAAACAGTCCCAGGGTGGCAATCAGCCCCAGCATTTT. Its translation: CASKQSQGGNQPQHF.

This clone was seen just once. The chain uses TRBV12-5 and TRBJ2-5; TRBD2 agrees at 8 bases. The end of the DNA is better explained by TRBJ2-7, so the J call may be wrong. Germline lookup yields CDR1 LGHNT and CDR2 FRNRAP. This CDR3 has 13 residues. As DNA, the CDR3 is TGTGCTAGTGGTTTAGCGGGGGCCTACGAGCAGTACTTC. As protein: CASGLAGAYEQYF.

The gene calls are TRBV30 and TRBJ2-4; 9 nucleotides align to TRBD1. CDR1 is GTSNPN and CDR2 is SVGIG in the germline V gene (reference sequence). CDR3 length: 13 residues. V gave up 1 base and J gave up 8 bases; unmatched junction bases: 3. The CDR3 DNA reads as TGTGCCTGGAGTGCGGACAGGGGAGACATTCAGTACTTC. It encodes CAWSADRGDIQYF.

This chain joins TRBV29-1 and TRBJ2-5; 8 bases line up with TRBD2. The trim removed 7 bases at V and 5 bases at J, leaving 9 bases unmatched. Per the germline V gene, CDR1 is SQVTM and CDR2 is ANQGSEA. This CDR3 region has 13 residues. Here the CDR3 DNA reads TGCAGCGCCAACCGGGGGGGTTTGGAGACCCAGTACTTC. Residues: CSANRGGLETQYF.

The rearrangement joins TRBV9 to TRBJ2-7; 12 nucleotides line up with TRBD1. Per germline, CDR1 SGDLS and CDR2 YYNGEE. The ends lost 4 bases at V and 5 bases at J; junction bases unmatched: 7. The CDR3 loop spans 15 amino acids. The CDR3 region is CASSPRDRGHNEQYF. As DNA, the CDR3 is TGTGCCAGCAGCCCCAGGGACAGGGGGCATAACGAGCAGTACTTC.

The genes are TRBV4-2 and TRBJ2-7, with TRBD1 identical over 8 bases. The junction had 7 bases not matched to a gene; V was cut back by 0 bases and J by 3 bases. This CDR3 contains 16 residues. Germline loops: CDR1 LGHNA, CDR2 YNFKEQ. CDR3 protein: CASSQESGQGLYEQYF. The CDR3 DNA follows: TGTGCCAGCAGCCAAGAATCCGGACAGGGACTCTACGAGCAGTACTTC.

The genes are TRBV4-1 and TRBJ2-1; unclear D gene. The V end lost 1 base, the J end lost 4 bases, and 5 bases lay between the germline ends. The CDR3 covers 13 residues. Germline V gene sequence: CDR1 MGHRA, CDR2 YSYEKL. The CDR3 sequence: CASSQAIYNEQFF. The DNA of the CDR3 is TGCGCCAGCAGCCAAGCTATTTACAATGAGCAGTTCTTC.

This rearrangement joins TRBV7-9 to TRBJ2-3; maybe TRBD1 (6 bases). The V end was cut by 1 base, the J end by 2 bases, with 16 bases between. The CDR3 has 17 residues. Germline V CDR1 and CDR2: SEHNR, FQNEAQ (reference sequence). The CDR3 here is CASSLGTDRFPTDTQYF. In DNA form, the CDR3 reads TGTGCCAGCAGCTTAGGGACCGACAGGTTCCCCACAGATACGCAGTATTTT.

V usage is TRBV6-1 and J usage is TRBJ2-7, with 10 bases aligning to TRBD2. J lost 3 bases, V lost 6 bases, and 2 bases had no gene match. The CDR3 has 13 amino acids. Germline CDR1 MNHNS, CDR2 SASEGT. This CDR3 is CASRSGRDYEQYF. The CDR3 nucleotides read TGTGCCAGCAGGAGCGGGAGGGACTACGAGCAGTACTTC.

The chain couples TRBV29-1 to TRBJ2-5; TRBD2 might be the D (6 bases). The V end lost 6 bases, the J end lost 0 bases, and 23 bases lay between the germline ends. Per germline, CDR1 SQVTM and CDR2 ANQGSEA. There are 17 residues in the CDR3. The CDR3 DNA sequence: TGCAGCGTGGCCTATGGGGCCGGGAGATGGTACCAAGAGACCCAGTACTTC. Translated, it gives CSVAYGAGRWYQETQYF.

The rearrangement uses TRBV11-3 and TRBJ2-1, with 12 bases fitting TRBD2. After removal of 5 bases from V and 8 bases from J, the junction contained 7 bases not matched to a gene. The CDR3 covers 15 residues. In germline, CDR1 is SGHNT, CDR2 YENEEA. This chain's CDR3 is CASSRRLAGEDEQFF. The CDR3 nucleotides read TGTGCCAGCAGCCGACGACTAGCGGGAGAGGATGAGCAGTTCTTC.

The chain has TRBV7-2 and TRBJ2-3; D possibly corresponds to TRBD1 (6 bases). The CDR3 covers 16 residues. Germline loops: CDR1 SGHTA, CDR2 FQGNSA. Trimming took 1 base from V and 6 from J, leaving 17 bases between them. The CDR3 DNA reads TGTGCCAGCAGCTTAGGGTGGGGGCCCCCACTGGATACGCAGTATTTT. It codes for CASSLGWGPPLDTQYF.

This chain links TRBV11-2 with TRBJ1-2; possible D gene TRBD1, 6 bases. Trimming pared 6 bases from V and 3 bases from J, leaving 26 bases between. Germline V lookup: CDR1 SGHAT, CDR2 FQNNGV. This CDR3 spans 18 amino acids. This CDR3 reads CASRPLSGSRTVHYGYTF. The CDR3 DNA follows: TGTGCCAGCAGACCTCTTAGTGGTTCAAGGACAGTCCACTATGGCTACACCTTC.

Comment on this clone: A read error may produce the germline difference seen at one junction end. The chain is built from TRBV28 and TRBJ1-2; D possibly corresponds to TRBD1 (5 bases). The CDR3 contains 13 residues. CDR1 and CDR2 from the germline V gene are MDHEN and SYDVKM. CDR3 nucleotides: TGTGCCAGCAGTTTGGGGGGACGGGATGGCTGCACCTTC. Amino acid sequence: CASSLGGRDGCTF.

Of note for this clone: The same CDR3 arises from other DNA sequences in this sample as well. The chain is built from TRBV6-5 and TRBJ2-5; 8 bases fit TRBD1. Trimming removed 6 bases from V and 5 bases from J; junction bases left unmatched: 5. CDR3 size: 13 residues. Germline values: CDR1 MNHEY, CDR2 SVGAGI. CDR3: CASSRQGRETQYF. CDR3 coding DNA: TGTGCCAGCAGCCGACAGGGGAGGGAGACCCAGTACTTC.